This TCR beta chain appears in the sequencing data of a study of identical twins. Via MiXCR, TCRdb re-called the 5' RACE reads, giving one row per CDR3 protein. The sample includes a few hundred thousand distinct CDR3 sequences, roughly 15% seen only once; the top ten take 0.35% to 0.45%. As concerns this clonotype: Its antigen is undetermined.

The study, taken as a whole, reports: Because invariant MAIT and iNKT cells could be present, zero-insertion analyses could be partly confounded. Out-of-frame sharing of TCR alpha in monozygotic twins was underestimated by models.

The ends lost 4 bases at V and 7 bases at J; junction bases unmatched: 12. The CDR3 runs 18 residues. Germline-derived CDR1 and CDR2 are MDHEN and SYDVKM. This same sample was also part of a study on yellow fever vaccine responses in identical twins. From that study: Twins' vaccine T cell response reportedly gave the appearance of partial convergence and partial personalization.

The V call is TRBV28, the J call TRBJ2-2, with 13 bases identical to TRBD2. The receptor was isolated from a young woman in good health. Material: CD4+ T cells sorted from blood. The CDR3 DNA follows: TGTGCCAGCAGTTCCCGGACTAGCGGGAGAAGTCTAATCGGGGAGCTGTTTTTT. It encodes CASSSRTSGRSLIGELFF.